A single sample gave rise to the 3 T cell receptor beta chains below, sequenced in a study of blood T cell repertoires in COVID-19. Assay: immunoSEQ multiplex PCR; the TCRdb copy retains only in-frame clones and omits some. The table includes about 140,000 clones, about three quarters detected once. Sequencing was done on a sample of peripheral blood. The origin of the receptors is a man aged 50-60 years with acute or convalescent COVID-19.

V and J are TRBV28 and TRBJ1-2; 7 bases fit TRBD1. CDR1 is MDHEN, CDR2 SYDVKM, per germline. Trimming at V came to 5 bases and at J to 5 bases, leaving 11 bases not matched to a gene. The CDR3 contains 15 residues. CDR3: CASSPPTTGLYGYTF. CDR3 in DNA: TGTGCCAGCAGTCCTCCCACGACAGGGTTGTATGGCTACACCTTC.

This clone came up many times. The chain combines TRBV23-1 with TRBJ2-7; the match to TRBD1 covers 9 bases. TRBV23-1 is marked as an open reading frame, function uncertain. Trimming at V came to 4 bases and at J to 4 bases, leaving 2 bases not matched to a gene. CDR3 size: 13 residues. The chain's CDR3 is CASSRDRVYEQYV. CDR3 bases: TGCGCCAGCAGTCGGGACAGGGTGTACGAGCAGTACGTC.

The genes are TRBV6-5 and TRBJ2-1, with 15 positions matching TRBD2. Germline assignment: CDR1 MNHEY and CDR2 SVGAGI. The CDR3 is 16 amino acids. The trim removed 2 bases at V and 5 bases at J, leaving 1 base unmatched. The CDR3 is CASSYRTSGGDNEQFF. In nucleotides, the CDR3 is TGTGCCAGCAGTTACCGGACTAGCGGGGGGGACAATGAGCAGTTCTTC.